The clone carrying this T cell receptor (beta chain) was observed a few times. TCRdb fed the RT-PCR reads into MiXCR, producing one record per CDR3 protein. The table has approximately 230,000 distinct CDR3 sequences, 12% seen once; the top ten hold 7.5% to 10%. The germline gives CDR1 DFQATT, CDR2 SNEGSKA (reference sequence). The CDR3 is made up of 13 amino acids. The V end lost 6 bases, the J end lost 4 bases, and 15 bases lay between the germline ends. This specimen belongs to a study of response to subunit inactivated influenza vaccine. The V gene is TRBV20-1, the J gene TRBJ1-1; D unresolved. The material was non-naive T cells sorted from PBMCs, obtained less than 15 days before vaccination. This clonotype was sampled from a man in his fifties who received an inactivated influenza vaccine. The CDR3 protein is CSATDVRGTEAFF. The CDR3 region has the DNA TGCAGTGCCACAGACGTCCGGGGCACTGAAGCTTTCTTT.